Listed below are T cell receptor beta chains from one sample, sequenced in a study of cytomegalovirus exposure and HLA in healthy donors. Here immunoSEQ multiplex PCR was the method, and the copy in TCRdb shows in-frame clones only, minus some. The sample has 150,000 to 200,000 clones, approximately 81% seen once. The sequencing input was PBMCs. The receptors originated from a man aged 18 to 30 in good health and CMV-seropositive. CDR3s include the opening cysteine and the closing phenylalanine or tryptophan. Each record gives: V gene, J gene, D gene, clone size, CDR3 protein, CDR3 DNA. The D gene is left open where the match is weak. Part of the rows lack a size; the others show once, few, many or a class for expanded clones.

V: TRBV6-5
J: TRBJ2-5
D: TRBD1
size: few
CDR3: CASMGTGQETQYF
DNA: TGTGCCAGCATGGGGACAGGTCAAGAGACCCAGTACTTC

V: TRBV4-3
J: TRBJ2-7
D: NA
size: NA
CDR3: CASSQDRGPLRGEQYF
DNA: TGCGCCAGCAGCCAAGATCGCGGGCCGCTCAGGGGCGAGCAGTACTTC

V: TRBV2
J: TRBJ1-1
D: NA
size: NA
CDR3: CAIFGGDYTEAFF
DNA: TGTGCCATCTTCGGGGGGGATTACACTGAAGCTTTCTTT

V: TRBV5-1
J: TRBJ2-7
D: TRBD1
size: NA
CDR3: CASSFRDRGYEQHF
DNA: TGCGCCAGCAGCTTCCGGGACAGGGGCTACGAGCAGCACTTC

V: TRBV28
J: TRBJ1-4
D: TRBD1
size: NA
CDR3: CASYRTGGWNEKLFF
DNA: TGTGCCAGCTACCGGACAGGGGGCTGGAATGAAAAACTGTTTTTT

V: TRBV19
J: TRBJ1-5
D: TRBD1
size: NA
CDR3: CASSDARGLSNQPQHF
DNA: TGTGCCAGTAGTGATGCCAGGGGGCTCAGCAATCAGCCCCAGCATTTT

V: TRBV2
J: TRBJ1-3
D: NA
size: NA
CDR3: CASRGRGVGLSGNTIYF
DNA: TGTGCCAGCAGGGGCAGGGGTGTAGGGCTCTCTGGAAACACCATATATTTT

V: TRBV4-2
J: TRBJ2-7
D: NA
size: once
CDR3: CASSQAASDSPSSYEQYF
DNA: TGTGCCAGCAGCCAAGCCGCGTCGGACAGTCCCAGCTCCTACGAGCAGTACTTC

V: TRBV4-3
J: TRBJ2-1
D: TRBD1
size: NA
CDR3: CASSHITGGEGNNEQFF
DNA: TGCGCCAGCAGCCACATCACAGGGGGCGAGGGAAACAATGAGCAGTTCTTC

V: TRBV4-3
J: TRBJ2-2
D: NA
size: NA
CDR3: CASSHGLGELFF
DNA: TGCGCCAGCAGCCACGGTCTCGGGGAGCTGTTTTTT

V: TRBV2
J: TRBJ2-5
D: NA
size: NA
CDR3: CASSGSGQETQYF
DNA: TGTGCCAGCAGTGGAAGCGGCCAAGAGACCCAGTACTTC

V: TRBV29-1
J: TRBJ2-7
D: NA
size: once
CDR3: CSVERAGGIGEQYF
DNA: TGCAGCGTTGAAAGGGCAGGGGGGATTGGGGAGCAGTACTTC

V: TRBV29-1
J: TRBJ1-6
D: TRBD1
size: NA
CDR3: CSVVTGVNSPLHF
DNA: TGCAGCGTTGTTACAGGGGTTAATTCACCCCTCCACTTT

V: TRBV6-6
J: TRBJ2-1
D: TRBD1
size: few
CDR3: CASNPPDRGQNEQFF
DNA: TGTGCCAGCAACCCCCCGGACAGGGGGCAAAATGAGCAGTTCTTC

V: TRBV27
J: TRBJ1-1
D: NA
size: NA
CDR3: CASRITPQGNTEAFF
DNA: TGTGCCAGCAGGATAACTCCACAGGGAAACACTGAAGCTTTCTTT

V: TRBV7-2
J: TRBJ2-7
D: NA
size: NA
CDR3: CASSLADSYEQYF
DNA: TGTGCCAGCAGCTTAGCCGACAGCTACGAGCAGTACTTC

V: TRBV7-6
J: TRBJ2-7
D: TRBD1
size: NA
CDR3: CASSAHDRDEQYF
DNA: TGTGCCAGCAGCGCACACGACAGGGACGAGCAGTACTTC

V: TRBV30
J: TRBJ1-2
D: TRBD1
size: NA
CDR3: CAWGEGATYGYTF
DNA: TGTGCCTGGGGCGAGGGGGCGACCTATGGCTACACCTTC

V: TRBV7-2
J: TRBJ2-5
D: TRBD2
size: NA
CDR3: CASSWGLAGVPQYF
DNA: TGTGCCAGCAGCTGGGGCCTAGCGGGGGTGCCCCAGTACTTC

V: TRBV12-5
J: TRBJ2-6
D: NA
size: NA
CDR3: CASGFSSGANGLTF
DNA: TGTGCTAGTGGTTTCAGCTCTGGGGCCAACGGCCTGACTTTC

V: TRBV7-9
J: TRBJ1-6
D: TRBD1
size: once
CDR3: CSSSDGQGSSYNSPLHF
DNA: TGTTCCAGCAGCGATGGACAGGGAAGCTCCTATAATTCACCCCTCCACTTT

V: TRBV30
J: TRBJ2-2
D: NA
size: NA
CDR3: CAWSWWGRTGELFF
DNA: TGTGCCTGGAGTTGGTGGGGGCGCACCGGGGAGCTGTTTTTT

V: TRBV9
J: TRBJ2-7
D: TRBD2
size: NA
CDR3: CASSAGTTSGIAYEQYF
DNA: TGTGCCAGCAGCGCGGGGACAACTAGCGGAATCGCCTACGAGCAGTACTTC

V: TRBV12-1
J: TRBJ1-3
D: NA
size: NA
CDR3: CASPQRDDYYGNTIYF
DNA: TGTGCCAGCCCCCAACGCGATGACTACTATGGAAACACCATATATTTT

V: TRBV30
J: TRBJ1-1
D: NA
size: NA
CDR3: CAWSPRRNTEAFF
DNA: TGTGCCTGGAGCCCCCGGAGGAACACTGAAGCTTTCTTT

V: TRBV7-9
J: TRBJ1-1
D: NA
size: NA
CDR3: CASSPGGTEAFF
DNA: TGTGCCAGCAGCCCCGGGGGTACTGAAGCTTTCTTT

V: TRBV19
J: TRBJ2-3
D: TRBD2
size: once
CDR3: CASSIVFSGGDTQYF
DNA: TGTGCCAGTAGTATAGTCTTCAGCGGGGGGGATACGCAGTATTTT

V: TRBV6-5
J: TRBJ1-4
D: NA
size: NA
CDR3: CASSYSLRANEKLFF
DNA: TGTGCCAGCAGTTACTCTCTCAGGGCGAATGAAAAACTGTTTTTT

V: TRBV4-3
J: TRBJ2-3
D: TRBD2
size: NA
CDR3: CASSQEGAGGRSTQYF
DNA: TGCGCCAGCAGCCAAGAGGGAGCGGGGGGGCGGAGTACGCAGTATTTT

V: TRBV19
J: TRBJ1-5
D: TRBD1
size: NA
CDR3: CASIPTTGAIQPQHF
DNA: TGTGCCAGTATCCCCACGACAGGGGCTATTCAGCCCCAGCATTTT

V: TRBV5-1
J: TRBJ2-5
D: NA
size: once
CDR3: CASSLGQGISQETQYF
DNA: TGCGCCAGCAGCTTGGGGCAGGGGATCTCCCAAGAGACCCAGTACTTC

V: TRBV19
J: TRBJ2-3
D: TRBD1
size: NA
CDR3: CASSIFYRDRATDTQYF
DNA: TGTGCCAGTAGTATCTTTTATCGAGACAGGGCGACAGATACGCAGTATTTT

V: TRBV6-5
J: TRBJ1-6
D: NA
size: once
CDR3: CASSYFREYNSPLHF
DNA: TGTGCCAGCAGTTACTTCAGGGAATATAATTCACCCCTCCACTTT

V: TRBV27
J: TRBJ2-3
D: NA
size: NA
CDR3: CASQIDGGTDTQYF
DNA: TGTGCCAGCCAGATAGACGGAGGCACAGATACGCAGTATTTT

V: TRBV30
J: TRBJ1-1
D: NA
size: NA
CDR3: CAWSVQGREAFF
DNA: TGTGCCTGGAGTGTACAGGGCAGGGAAGCTTTCTTT

V: TRBV6-5
J: TRBJ1-2
D: NA
size: NA
CDR3: CASSYLLPGNYGYTF
DNA: TGTGCCAGCAGTTACTTACTCCCAGGAAACTATGGCTACACCTTC

V: TRBV5-1
J: TRBJ1-5
D: NA
size: NA
CDR3: CASSLDINQPQHF
DNA: TGCGCCAGCAGCTTGGACATCAATCAGCCCCAGCATTTT

V: TRBV2
J: TRBJ2-4
D: NA
size: NA
CDR3: CASSEEPGGTVNLAKNSQYF
DNA: TGTGCCAGCAGTGAAGAGCCAGGGGGGACGGTCAACCTAGCCAAAAACAGTCAGTACTTC

V: TRBV6-1
J: TRBJ2-2
D: NA
size: NA
CDR3: CASIPGQGNTGELFF
DNA: TGTGCCAGCATACCGGGACAAGGAAACACCGGGGAGCTGTTTTTT

V: TRBV5-6
J: TRBJ2-7
D: TRBD1
size: NA
CDR3: CASRTGQGTYEQYF
DNA: TGTGCCAGCCGCACCGGACAGGGGACCTACGAGCAGTACTTC

V: TRBV6-1
J: TRBJ2-3
D: TRBD1
size: NA
CDR3: CASSGTGDADTQYF
DNA: TGTGCCAGCAGTGGGACAGGGGATGCAGATACGCAGTATTTT

V: TRBV5-6
J: TRBJ1-1
D: TRBD1
size: NA
CDR3: CASSRGPEAFF
DNA: TGTGCCAGCAGCAGGGGGCCTGAAGCTTTCTTT

V: TRBV18
J: TRBJ2-5
D: TRBD1
size: NA
CDR3: CASSKFPQGWEETQYF
DNA: TGTGCCAGCTCCAAATTTCCACAGGGGTGGGAAGAGACCCAGTACTTC

V: TRBV4-1
J: TRBJ1-2
D: TRBD1
size: NA
CDR3: CASSQDWHGTGYGYTF
DNA: TGCGCCAGCAGCCAAGATTGGCATGGGACAGGGTATGGCTACACCTTC

V: TRBV12-5
J: TRBJ1-1
D: NA
size: NA
CDR3: CASIGAPGTEAFF
DNA: TGTGCTAGTATAGGGGCGCCTGGGACTGAAGCTTTCTTT

V: TRBV30
J: TRBJ2-3
D: NA
size: NA
CDR3: CAWSPRGYSGTDTQYF
DNA: TGTGCCTGGAGTCCACGGGGTTATAGTGGCACAGATACGCAGTATTTT

V: TRBV2
J: TRBJ2-1
D: NA
size: NA
CDR3: CASFLIAGYNEQFF
DNA: TGTGCCAGCTTCTTGATTGCGGGGTACAATGAGCAGTTCTTC

V: TRBV6-1
J: TRBJ2-7
D: NA
size: NA
CDR3: CASEEGYYEQYF
DNA: TGTGCCAGCGAGGAGGGATACTACGAGCAGTACTTC

V: TRBV7-6
J: TRBJ1-6
D: TRBD1
size: NA
CDR3: CASSDRQGNNSPLHF
DNA: TGTGCCAGCAGCGACCGACAGGGGAATAATTCACCCCTCCACTTT

V: TRBV19
J: TRBJ1-1
D: TRBD1
size: NA
CDR3: CASLTRGLNTEAFF
DNA: TGTGCCAGTTTAACCAGGGGGCTGAACACTGAAGCTTTCTTT

V: TRBV5-6
J: TRBJ2-1
D: TRBD2
size: NA
CDR3: CASSLSLGLAGTPNEQFF
DNA: TGTGCCAGCAGCCTCTCCCTGGGGCTAGCGGGGACCCCCAATGAGCAGTTCTTC

V: TRBV9
J: TRBJ2-5
D: TRBD2
size: NA
CDR3: CASSALAGGYQETQYF
DNA: TGTGCCAGCAGCGCCCTAGCGGGGGGCTACCAAGAGACCCAGTACTTC

V: TRBV4-3
J: TRBJ2-2
D: NA
size: NA
CDR3: CASSQERETGELFF
DNA: TGCGCCAGCAGCCAAGAGAGGGAAACCGGGGAGCTGTTTTTT

V: TRBV5-8
J: TRBJ1-1
D: TRBD1
size: NA
CDR3: CASSLGIQGLLEAFF
DNA: TGTGCCAGCAGCTTGGGGATACAGGGGCTACTGGAAGCTTTCTTT

V: TRBV13
J: TRBJ2-2
D: NA
size: NA
CDR3: CASSSPGESTGELFF
DNA: TGTGCCAGCAGCTCGCCAGGGGAGAGTACCGGGGAGCTGTTTTTT

V: TRBV11-1
J: TRBJ2-1
D: TRBD2
size: NA
CDR3: CASRELTGGPYNEQFF
DNA: TGTGCCAGCAGAGAATTAACGGGGGGGCCCTACAATGAGCAGTTCTTC

V: TRBV2
J: TRBJ2-7
D: TRBD1
size: NA
CDR3: CASLQGYEQYF
DNA: TGTGCCAGTCTACAGGGGTACGAGCAGTACTTC